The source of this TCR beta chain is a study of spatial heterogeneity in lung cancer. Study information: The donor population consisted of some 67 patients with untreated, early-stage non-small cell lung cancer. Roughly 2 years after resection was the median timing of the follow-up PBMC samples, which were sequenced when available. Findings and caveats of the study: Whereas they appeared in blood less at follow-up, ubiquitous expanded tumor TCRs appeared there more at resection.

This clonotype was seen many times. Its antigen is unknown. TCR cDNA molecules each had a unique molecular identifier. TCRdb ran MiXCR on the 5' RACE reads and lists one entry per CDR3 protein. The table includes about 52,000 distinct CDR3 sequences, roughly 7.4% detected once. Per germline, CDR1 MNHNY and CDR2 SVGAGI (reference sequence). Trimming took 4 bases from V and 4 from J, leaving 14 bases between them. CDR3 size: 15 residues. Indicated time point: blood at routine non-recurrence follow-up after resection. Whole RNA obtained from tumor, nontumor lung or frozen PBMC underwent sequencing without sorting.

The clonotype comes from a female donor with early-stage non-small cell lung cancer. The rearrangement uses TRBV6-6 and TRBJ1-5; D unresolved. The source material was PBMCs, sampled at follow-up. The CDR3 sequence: CASSSHGRANQPQHF. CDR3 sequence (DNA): TGTGCCAGCAGTTCTCATGGGAGGGCTAATCAGCCCCAGCATTTT.